This T cell receptor beta chain was recovered during a study of cytomegalovirus exposure and HLA in healthy donors. TCRdb keeps only in-frame clones here, not all; method: immunoSEQ multiplex PCR. The repertoire consists of fewer than 300,000 clones, with over 75% occurring once and the leading ten covering over 0.85%. Sequencing input: PBMCs. The sequence came from a woman aged 18-29 years in good health and CMV-seronegative.

CDR3 DNA: TGTGCCAGCAGCTGGGGGGGGGTTCCCCCAACTAATGAAAAACTGTTTTTT. Its translation is CASSWGGVPPTNEKLFF. The J gene is TRBJ1-4, the V gene TRBV5-6; the D gene is possibly TRBD1 (5 bases). This CDR3 comprises 17 residues. Germline V gene data show CDR1 as SGHDT and CDR2 as YYEEEE. Trimming left V 3 bases short and J 0 bases short, with 15 bases between.